This T cell receptor (beta chain) was sequenced for a study of blood T cells in healthy people across ages. A second roughly 6 to 11 cycle PCR used barcoded and J-beta primers. The study obtained at least 2.5 million CDR3-containing paired-end reads from every sample. TCRdb used MiXCR to reprocess the 5' RACE reads, holding one entry per CDR3 protein. The repertoire holds about a million distinct CDR3 sequences, with 48% as singletons. Study findings and constraints: There were more naive CD4+ cells and higher diversity in long-lived donors than in aged donors. It was not known whether donors were CMV positive (a possible confounder of expanded clonotype changes).

Concerning this clonotype itself: The antigen is not known.

Each donor's blood draw was roughly 9.8 milliliters of peripheral blood. Sequencing used blood. The receptor's source is a man aged 30 to 45 in good health.

The CDR3 sequence is CSARSWTSGGPSYEQYF. The DNA of the CDR3 is TGCAGTGCTAGATCGTGGACTAGCGGGGGCCCTTCCTACGAGCAGTACTTC. The V and J genes are TRBV20-1 and TRBJ2-7; TRBD2 agrees at 13 bases. The CDR3 totals 17 residues. Germline values: CDR1 DFQATT, CDR2 SNEGSKA (reference sequence). V lost 2 bases to trimming and J lost 1 base; unmatched junction nucleotides: 8.